The 11 T cell receptor beta chains in this list originate from one sample, sequenced in a study of siplizumab effects on memory and regulatory T cells. Data came from immunoSEQ multiplex PCR; TCRdb stores just in-frame clones and leaves some out. The profile covers more than 85,000 clones, with approximately 90% appearing a single time and approximately 0.71% taken by the ten largest. Input material: Tregs sorted from blood. These TCRs come from a human donor in good health.

This chain connects TRBV5-1 to TRBJ1-3, with D possibly matching TRBD1 (5 bases). The CDR3 sequence is 16 residues long. The germline CDR1 and CDR2 sequences are SGHRS and YFSETQ. Trimming stripped 4 bases from V and 0 bases from J, with 14 bases between. The CDR3 DNA is TGCGCCAGCAGCATGGGGACTGTGATCTCTGGAAACACCATATATTTT. Its protein product is CASSMGTVISGNTIYF.

V usage is TRBV5-1 and J usage is TRBJ1-3, with 7 bases that match TRBD1. After removal of 3 bases from V and 5 bases from J, the junction contained 17 bases not matched to a gene. The CDR3 runs to 18 residues. Germline V gene data show CDR1 as SGHRS and CDR2 as YFSETQ. The CDR3 region has the DNA TGCGCCAGCAGCTCAAGGAGGTTTGACAGGGCCGGCCGAAACACCATATATTTT. This codes for CASSSRRFDRAGRNTIYF.

This clone was seen a single time. The rearrangement links TRBV6-1 to TRBJ2-2, with no clear D. Germline values: CDR1 MNHNS, CDR2 SASEGT. The CDR3 loop spans 13 amino acids. V was pared by 8 bases and J by 0 bases, with 7 bases between. The CDR3 DNA follows: TGTGCCAGCTGGCAGACGAACACCGGGGAGCTGTTTTTT. Protein product: CASWQTNTGELFF.

This clone showed up just once. The chain employs TRBV4-1 and TRBJ2-7; 13 nucleotides match TRBD2. CDR1 and CDR2 (germline): MGHRA, YSYEKL. J lost 4 bases, V lost 0 bases, and 9 bases had no gene match. The CDR3 has 18 residues. The CDR3 is CASSQDGGLAGVSYEQYF. For the CDR3, the DNA is TGCGCCAGCAGCCAAGACGGTGGACTAGCGGGAGTATCTTACGAGCAGTACTTC.

For the CDR3, the DNA is TGTGCCAGCTCACCATTTTTGTCTCTGTCGACAGTTGTTAAGGAGACCCAGTACTTC. Its translation: CASSPFLSLSTVVKETQYF. The V and J genes are TRBV18 and TRBJ2-5; TRBD1 might be the D (5 bases). CDR1 and CDR2 from the germline V gene are KGHSH and LQKENI. The CDR3 spans 19 residues. V shed 2 bases and J shed 5 bases, with 27 bases lying between them.

This clone was counted many times. The genes are TRBV10-3 and TRBJ2-7, with 10 nucleotides matching TRBD1. V was clipped by 3 bases and J by 0 bases; unmatched bases: 5. This CDR3 contains 16 residues. CDR1 and CDR2 (germline): ENHRY, SYGVKD. CDR3 loop: CAISEGDRGLSYEQYF. The CDR3 region has the DNA TGTGCCATCAGTGAAGGGGACAGGGGCCTCTCCTACGAGCAGTACTTC.

The V gene is TRBV5-6, the J gene TRBJ1-5; D not resolved. Germline V gene lookup returns CDR1 SGHDT and CDR2 YYEEEE. This CDR3 has 12 amino acids. With 4 bases removed from V and 7 bases from J, the gap between germline ends came to 9 bases. CDR3 protein: CASSVLGQPQHF. DNA for the CDR3: TGTGCCAGCAGCGTCTTGGGCCAGCCCCAGCATTTT.

The chain links TRBV20-1 to TRBJ2-7; D gene unclear. The CDR3 is 11 amino acids. V gave up 5 bases and J gave up 3 bases, with 8 bases separating them. Germline values: CDR1 DFQATT, CDR2 SNEGSKA (reference sequence). CDR3 amino acids: CSADRRYEQYF. The CDR3 region has the DNA TGCAGTGCTGATAGGCGCTACGAGCAGTACTTC.

Only a few counts were recorded for this clone. The chain employs TRBV19 and TRBJ2-7, with D unresolved. From germline, CDR1 is LNHDA and CDR2 SQIVND (reference sequence). Trimming stripped 3 bases from V and 4 bases from J, with 10 bases between. The CDR3 has 13 residues. CDR3 sequence (DNA): TGTGCCAGTAGTATCTACCCGAGGTACGAGCAGTACTTC. It yields the protein CASSIYPRYEQYF.

V usage is TRBV11-2 and J usage is TRBJ2-2; D may be TRBD1 (5 bases). The CDR3 contains 14 residues. Trimming took 1 base from V and 4 from J, leaving 7 bases between them. Germline CDR1 is SGHAT and CDR2 is FQNNGV. This CDR3 is CASSLGGFTGELFF. CDR3 nucleotides: TGTGCCAGCAGCTTAGGGGGCTTCACCGGGGAGCTGTTTTTT.

This clone has just one count. J is TRBJ2-7 and V is TRBV2, with D maybe TRBD2 (6 bases). Germline V gene lookup returns CDR1 SNHLY and CDR2 FYNNEI. CDR3 length equals 13 residues. V gave up 8 bases and J gave up 3 bases, with 14 bases separating them. The CDR3 DNA reads as TGTGCCAGCCGGGAGTGGCAGTACTACGAGCAGTACTTC. This encodes CASREWQYYEQYF.